This TCR beta chain was obtained from a study of T-cell reconstitution after alpha-beta-depleted transplantation in children. Unique molecular identifiers were incorporated when the TCRbeta library was constructed. Via MiXCR, TCRdb re-called the PCR reads, giving one row per CDR3 protein. The table shows around 440,000 distinct CDR3 sequences, with 15% to 20% occurring only once. Comment on this clonotype: The target antigen is unknown.

Points from the study as a whole: Among T cells one year after transplant, newly produced cells accounted for most counts and diversity. There were some patients whose high TCRbeta diversity at day 60 came from surviving recipient T cells and thymic progenitors. Expanded graft clones, several hundred of them, were reportedly the source of alpha-beta T cells about two months after transplant.

Germline V gene sequence: CDR1 DFQATT, CDR2 SNEGSKA (reference sequence). The CDR3 totals 13 residues. Trimming stripped 6 bases from V and 6 bases from J, with 17 bases between. Sample: PBMCs, mostly from graft donor cells, taken 360 days after TCRalphabeta/CD19-depleted stem cell transplant. The rearrangement uses TRBV20-1 and TRBJ2-5, with D possibly being TRBD1 (6 bases). This TCR came from a boy younger than two who had a stem cell transplant for Wiskott-Aldrich syndrome, so the T cells may come from the graft donor. The DNA for the CDR3 is TGCAGTGCGAGGCCGGGGACATTGAAGACCCAGTACTTC. Protein sequence: CSARPGTLKTQYF.